This TCR beta chain came from a study of T-cell memory formation after mild COVID-19. Germline loops: CDR1 MGHDK, CDR2 SYGVNS. V lost 6 bases to trimming and J lost 2 bases; unmatched junction nucleotides: 10. This CDR3 contains 16 residues. This clonotype was observed many times. Its antigen is undetermined. Study conclusions and caveats: Some clones that responded were present in memory (sampled pre-infection), which suggests cross-reactive memory joined.

A 5'RACE reaction primed in the constant segment made cDNA libraries of TCR alpha and TCR beta, and these carried sample barcodes and UMIs. TCRdb recomputed calls from the 5' RACE reads with MiXCR, one row per CDR3 protein. The sample has hundreds of thousands of distinct CDR3 sequences; less than 25% are singletons. V and J are TRBV25-1 and TRBJ2-3, with TRBD2 matching over 8 bases. Sequencing was done on a sample of PBMCs or a T cell subset sorted from them (not recorded which). This TCR derives from an adult woman who had mild COVID-19 (a few samples of this study predate the infection). Cell type and time point are not known. The CDR3 sequence is CASRPRPGGPTDTQYF. CDR3 nucleotides: TGTGCCAGCAGACCACGACCGGGAGGGCCCACAGATACGCAGTATTTT. Full variable domain (remainder filled in from reference TRBV25-1 and TRBJ2-3): EADIYQTPRYLVIGTGKKITLECSQTMGHDKMYWYQQDPGMELHLIHYSYGVNSTEKGDLSSESTVSRIRTEHFPLTLESARPSHTSQYLCASRPRPGGPTDTQYFGPGTRLTVL.